One and the same sample provided the 25 T cell receptor beta chains below, sequenced in a study of cytomegalovirus exposure and HLA in healthy donors. The PCR employed 60 Vbeta primers together with 13 Jbeta primers. Data came from immunoSEQ multiplex PCR; TCRdb stores just in-frame clones and leaves some out. The sample lists 33,000 or so clones, approximately 91% occurring once. The sample comprised PBMCs. These receptors originate from a woman in her late teens or twenties in good health and CMV-seronegative.

Here the CDR3 DNA reads TGTGCCAGCAGTGAGGGCAGGGGGTTCGATCAGCCCCAGCATTTT. Protein: CASSEGRGFDQPQHF. The V and J genes are TRBV6-1 and TRBJ1-5; TRBD1 aligns across 7 bases. With 3 bases clipped from V and 5 bases from J, the junction kept 7 bases outside the gene matches. This CDR3 is 15 amino acids long. The germline V gene encodes CDR1 MNHNS and CDR2 SASEGT.

This chain connects TRBV14 to TRBJ1-1, with a possible D match to TRBD1 (5 bases). CDR3 size: 15 residues. Per germline, CDR1 SGHDN and CDR2 FVKESK. V dropped 4 bases and J dropped 1 base, with 13 bases sitting between them. The CDR3 spells CASSPVLGQNTEAFF. The CDR3 bases are TGTGCCAGCAGCCCCGTACTGGGGCAGAACACTGAAGCTTTCTTT.

The chain couples TRBV7-3 to TRBJ2-3, with TRBD2 matching 15 bases. V trimming: 5 bases; J trimming: 3 bases; junction bases outside the gene matches: 3. Germline loops: CDR1 SGHTA, CDR2 FQGTGA. The CDR3 length is 16 residues. CDR3 sequence (DNA): TGTGCCAGCAGCCCCGGGACTAGCGGGAGGACAGATACGCAGTATTTT. Translation: CASSPGTSGRTDTQYF.

The V and J genes are TRBV6-5 and TRBJ1-2, with 9 bases aligning to TRBD1. From germline, CDR1 is MNHEY and CDR2 SVGAGI. The CDR3 loop spans 13 amino acids. V dropped 5 bases and J dropped 4; count of bases not matched to a gene: 2. This chain's CDR3 is CASSRDRAYGYTF. The CDR3 coding sequence is TGTGCCAGCAGTCGGGACAGGGCCTATGGCTACACCTTC.

The chain joins TRBV7-8 to TRBJ2-7, with no clear D. The CDR3 extends over 18 amino acids. Germline V CDR1 and CDR2: SGHVS, FQNEAQ. The germline V and J ends were trimmed by 5 bases and 1 base, with 24 bases remaining between them. CDR3 protein: CASSANGRLGWISYEQYF. DNA for the CDR3: TGTGCCAGCAGCGCTAACGGTCGGCTAGGATGGATTTCCTACGAGCAGTACTTC. Full variable domain (outside the CDR3, taken from reference TRBV7-8 and TRBJ2-7): GAGVSQSPRYKVAKRGQDVALRCDPISGHVSLFWYQQALGQGPEFLTYFQNEAQLDKSGLPSDRFFAERPEGSVSTLKIQRTQQEDSAVYLCASSANGRLGWISYEQYFGPGTRLTVT.

V usage is TRBV18 and J usage is TRBJ2-5, with a possible D match to TRBD1 (5 bases). V gave up 3 bases and J gave up 4 bases, with 12 bases separating them. The CDR3 length is 14 residues. Germline CDR1 KGHSH, CDR2 LQKENI. CDR3 sequence (DNA): TGTGCCAGCTCACCGGGGCAGCCAGTAGAGACCCAGTACTTC. This sequence encodes CASSPGQPVETQYF.

The chain employs TRBV9 and TRBJ2-6; D possibly corresponds to TRBD1 (6 bases). V lost 0 bases and J lost 0, with 10 bases in between. Per the germline V gene, CDR1 is SGDLS and CDR2 is YYNGEE. The CDR3 contains 17 residues. The CDR3, as DNA: TGTGCCAGCAGCGTAGTTGGGGGCCTCTCTGGGGCCAACGTCCTGACTTTC. Its protein is CASSVVGGLSGANVLTF.

The chain has TRBV6-1 and TRBJ2-3, with TRBD2 matching over 13 bases. The V and J ends lost 1 base and 7 bases, in that order; junction bases with no gene match: 5. The CDR3 contains 16 residues. Germline assignment: CDR1 MNHNS and CDR2 SASEGT. CDR3 amino acids: CASSEVGLAGQNTQYF. The CDR3 DNA is TGTGCCAGCAGTGAAGTGGGACTAGCGGGACAAAATACGCAGTATTTT.

Points on this clone: Its ends do not fully match the called genes, so a read error is possible. This rearrangement joins TRBV12-5 to TRBJ1-6; 7 nucleotides align to TRBD1. Germline CDR1 reads LGHNT; CDR2 reads FRNRAP. The CDR3 totals 17 residues. CDR3 coding DNA: TGTGCTAGTGGTTTGTTCGACCCGGGACAGTATAATTCCCCCCTCCACTTT. Its translation is CASGLFDPGQYNSPLHF.

The chain couples TRBV25-1 to TRBJ2-5; 7 nucleotides agree with TRBD1. V dropped 4 bases and J dropped 0; count of bases not matched to a gene: 8. The CDR3 sequence is 16 residues long. Germline V gene sequence: CDR1 MGHDK, CDR2 SYGVNS. The CDR3 bases are TGTGCCAGCAGTGCGCACGGGACAGTAAACCAAGAGACCCAGTACTTC. Translation gives CASSAHGTVNQETQYF.

The chain recombines TRBV6-5 with TRBJ2-2; D may be TRBD2 (5 bases). The CDR3 contains 16 residues. Trimming removed 1 base at V and 4 bases at J, with 13 bases between. Germline V lookup: CDR1 MNHEY, CDR2 SVGAGI. In nucleotides, the CDR3 is TGTGCCAGCAGTTACTGGGTCAGGAGGTCCACCGGGGAGCTGTTTTTT. Protein product: CASSYWVRRSTGELFF.

The chain has TRBV5-6 and TRBJ2-1; TRBD2 agrees at 8 bases. V lost 0 bases to trimming and J lost 1 base; unmatched junction nucleotides: 6. CDR1 is SGHDT, CDR2 YYEEEE, per germline. The CDR3 totals 17 residues. In DNA form, the CDR3 reads TGTGCCAGCAGCTTGGCGGTAGGCGGGAGGTCCTACAATGAGCAGTTCTTC. It translates to CASSLAVGGRSYNEQFF.

The V and J genes are TRBV5-1 and TRBJ1-2; tentative D call: TRBD1 (6 bases). The CDR3 extends over 15 amino acids. Germline CDR1 is SGHRS and CDR2 is YFSETQ. The V end was cut by 0 bases, the J end by 6 bases, with 15 bases between. As DNA, the CDR3 is TGCGCCAGCAGCTTGGAAGTGGGCAGGGGAGATGGCTACACCTTC. Translating gives CASSLEVGRGDGYTF.

The gene calls are TRBV2 and TRBJ1-5; the D gene is possibly TRBD1 (5 bases). In germline, CDR1 is SNHLY, CDR2 FYNNEI. The CDR3 loop spans 15 amino acids. The V gene lost 3 bases and the J gene lost 3 bases, with 12 bases spanning the gap. The CDR3 region is CASSDPGWDNQPQHF. For the CDR3, the DNA is TGTGCCAGCAGTGACCCAGGGTGGGACAATCAGCCCCAGCATTTT.

This chain connects TRBV9 to TRBJ2-7, with D tentatively TRBD2 (5 bases). The germline V gene encodes CDR1 SGDLS and CDR2 YYNGEE. The CDR3 has 16 amino acids. V shed 0 bases and J shed 3 bases, with 16 bases lying between them. This CDR3 reads CASSVEEGNSYYEQYF. CDR3 sequence (DNA): TGTGCCAGCAGCGTAGAAGAGGGCAACAGCTACTACGAGCAGTACTTC.

This chain joins TRBV4-1 and TRBJ2-3; D is possibly TRBD2 (5 bases). CDR3 length: 15 residues. Germline V gene sequence: CDR1 MGHRA, CDR2 YSYEKL. Trimming left V 4 bases short and J 0 bases short, with 11 bases between. The CDR3 region has the DNA TGCGCCAGCAGCCCTGAACTAGGTAGCACAGATACGCAGTATTTT. It yields the protein CASSPELGSTDTQYF.

With regard to this clone: In the same sample, other DNA sequences code for this CDR3. The genes are TRBV5-1 and TRBJ2-7; D call uncertain. The CDR3 covers 14 residues. V shed 0 bases and J shed 1 base, with 8 bases lying between them. Germline CDR1 reads SGHRS; CDR2 reads YFSETQ. The CDR3 DNA reads as TGCGCCAGCAGCTTGGTCGCAGGATCCTACGAGCAGTACTTC. Residues: CASSLVAGSYEQYF.

The chain employs TRBV18 and TRBJ1-1; a weak D match, TRBD1 (5 bases). This CDR3 region has 16 residues. V dropped 3 bases and J dropped 0 bases, with 14 bases sitting between them. Germline CDR1 KGHSH, CDR2 LQKENI. CDR3: CASSPILTVMNTEAFF. The CDR3 DNA reads TGTGCCAGCTCACCGATCTTGACAGTGATGAACACTGAAGCTTTCTTT.

The V call is TRBV14, the J call TRBJ2-2, with D maybe TRBD2 (5 bases). The CDR3 contains 15 residues. The germline CDR1 and CDR2 sequences are SGHDN and FVKESK. Trimming removed 3 bases from V and 4 bases from J, with 12 bases in between. The CDR3 sequence: CASSQARAGTGELFF. DNA of the CDR3: TGTGCCAGCAGCCAGGCACGGGCGGGCACCGGGGAGCTGTTTTTT.

This clone turned up a few times. J is TRBJ2-7 and V is TRBV2; TRBD1 might be the D (6 bases). Trimming took off 2 bases at V and 5 bases at J, with 13 bases between the two ends. The CDR3 has 14 amino acids. Germline lookup yields CDR1 SNHLY and CDR2 FYNNEI. CDR3 protein: CASSEIQGFDEQYF. CDR3 nucleotide sequence: TGTGCCAGCAGTGAAATCCAGGGGTTTGACGAGCAGTACTTC.

The V and J genes are TRBV7-9 and TRBJ1-1; no reliable D call. Trimming removed 6 bases at V and 4 bases at J, with 15 bases between. The germline CDR1 and CDR2 sequences are SEHNR and FQNEAQ (reference sequence). The CDR3 runs 14 residues. CDR3 sequence: CASSGSASGTEAFF. The DNA for the CDR3 is TGTGCCAGCAGTGGTTCCGCCTCGGGCACTGAAGCTTTCTTT.

This clone was recorded only once. V usage is TRBV7-9 and J usage is TRBJ1-5; 7 bases align to TRBD1. From germline, CDR1 is SEHNR and CDR2 FQNEAQ (reference sequence). This CDR3 is built from 17 residues. With V trimmed by 2 bases and J by 0 bases, 7 bases remained unmatched. The CDR3 DNA sequence: TGTGCCAGCAGCTTATGGGCAGGGGGTGGTAGCAATCAGCCCCAGCATTTT. Translating it yields CASSLWAGGGSNQPQHF.

The chain employs TRBV28 and TRBJ1-2; the D gene is possibly TRBD1 (6 bases). Trimming removed 1 base at V and 5 bases at J, with 11 bases between. Per the germline V gene, CDR1 is MDHEN and CDR2 is SYDVKM. The CDR3 has 14 residues. In DNA, the CDR3 is TGTGCCAGCAGTTTATTGGCAGGGGTATATGGCTACACCTTC. This codes for CASSLLAGVYGYTF.

The chain uses TRBV7-6 and TRBJ2-1; the match to TRBD2 covers 12 bases. The CDR3 contains 19 residues. After removal of 0 bases from V and 0 bases from J, the junction contained 6 bases not matched to a gene. Germline V gene lookup returns CDR1 SGHVS and CDR2 FNYEAQ. The CDR3 here is CASSLAGTSGSLSYNEQFF. In nucleotides, the CDR3 is TGTGCCAGCAGCTTAGCAGGGACTAGCGGGTCCCTCTCCTACAATGAGCAGTTCTTC.

The V and J genes are TRBV18 and TRBJ2-1, with TRBD2 matching over 10 bases. This CDR3 comprises 16 residues. V dropped 2 bases and J dropped 4; count of bases not matched to a gene: 5. Germline V gives CDR1 KGHSH, CDR2 LQKENI. The CDR3: CASSPSRTSGYNEQFF. The CDR3 DNA reads as TGTGCCAGCTCACCATCTCGGACTAGCGGATACAATGAGCAGTTCTTC.